These 13 T cell receptor beta chains share one sample of origin, sequenced in a study of shared clonotypes between healthy human individuals. This table comes from immunoSEQ multiplex PCR, and its TCRdb copy is limited to in-frame clones, with some not included. The sample contains around 600,000 clones, approximately 97% of which appear only once. Sequenced input: naive CD4+ T cells sorted from blood. Subset defined: CD45RA+ positively selected. Receptor source: a woman aged 25-40 years in good health.

J is TRBJ1-1 and V is TRBV6-5; D gene ambiguous. CDR1 is MNHEY, CDR2 SVGAGI, per germline. The CDR3 has 13 amino acids. V gave up 2 bases and J gave up 1 base, with 5 bases separating them. The CDR3 region is CASSYERNTEAFF. The CDR3 DNA sequence: TGTGCCAGCAGTTACGAAAGGAACACTGAAGCTTTCTTT.

The rearrangement joins TRBV28 to TRBJ1-3; D remains ambiguous. The ends were cut back, 7 bases at V and 3 bases at J, with 13 bases in the middle. The CDR3 contains 14 residues. Per the germline V gene, CDR1 is MDHEN and CDR2 is SYDVKM. CDR3 DNA sequence: TGTGCCAGCATAGAAGGAAGTGATGGAAACACCATATATTTT. Protein product: CASIEGSDGNTIYF.

The CDR3 nucleotides are TGTGCCAGCTCACCACCAGGGACTGAAAAACTGTTTTTT. Protein product: CASSPPGTEKLFF. The V gene is TRBV18, the J gene TRBJ1-4; weak D call: TRBD1 (5 bases). This CDR3 spans 13 amino acids. Germline-derived CDR1 and CDR2 are KGHSH and LQKENI. V was clipped by 0 bases and J by 7 bases, with 6 bases between them.

This chain links TRBV18 with TRBJ2-5; TRBD1 matches 7 bases. This CDR3 spans 14 amino acids. After removal of 5 bases from V and 1 base from J, the junction contained 4 bases not matched to a gene. In germline, CDR1 is KGHSH, CDR2 LQKENI. For the CDR3, the DNA is TGTGCCAGCTCAAACAGGGGCGTCCAAGAGACCCAGTACTTC. It codes for CASSNRGVQETQYF.

The chain joins TRBV11-3 to TRBJ2-5; D ambiguous. Germline CDR1 and CDR2: SGHNT and YENEEA. The germline V and J ends were trimmed by 3 bases and 3 bases, with 8 bases remaining between them. The CDR3 is 13 residues long. The CDR3 sequence: CASSFEEKETQYF. For the CDR3, the DNA is TGTGCCAGCAGCTTTGAAGAGAAAGAGACCCAGTACTTC.

The gene calls are TRBV9 and TRBJ2-1; 10 nucleotides agree with TRBD1. The CDR3 runs 11 residues. With 3 bases clipped from V and 12 bases from J, the junction kept 0 bases outside the gene matches. Germline lookup yields CDR1 SGDLS and CDR2 YYNGEE. The CDR3 protein is CASSGDRGQFF. The CDR3 bases are TGTGCCAGCAGCGGGGACAGGGGGCAGTTCTTC.

On this clone itself: The same CDR3 can be traced to other DNA sequences in this sample. The gene calls are TRBV4-1 and TRBJ1-5; D uncertain. Germline assignment: CDR1 MGHRA and CDR2 YSYEKL. The CDR3 is made up of 13 amino acids. The V gene lost 0 bases and the J gene lost 7 bases, with 7 bases spanning the gap. The CDR3 reads CASSQDLAQPQHF. CDR3 DNA sequence: TGCGCCAGCAGCCAAGATCTTGCCCAGCCCCAGCATTTT.

This chain uses TRBV7-8 with TRBJ1-5, with unresolved D. The V gene's germline CDR1 is SGHVS and CDR2 FQNEAQ. This CDR3 contains 15 residues. With 3 bases removed from V and 0 bases from J, the gap between germline ends came to 9 bases. CDR3 sequence reads: CASSLTDYSNQPQHF. In DNA, the CDR3 is TGTGCCAGCAGCTTGACGGACTATAGCAATCAGCCCCAGCATTTT.

V usage is TRBV6-5 and J usage is TRBJ1-1, with 10 bases identical to TRBD1. The CDR3 length is 15 residues. Per germline, CDR1 MNHEY and CDR2 SVGAGI. After removal of 6 bases from V and 5 bases from J, the junction contained 9 bases not matched to a gene. CDR3 sequence (DNA): TGTGCCAGCAGAGGAGACAGGGGGCGCGGAACTGAAGCTTTCTTT. Translated, it gives CASRGDRGRGTEAFF.

The chain uses TRBV19 and TRBJ2-5; D possibly corresponds to TRBD1 (6 bases). V shed 2 bases and J shed 4 bases, with 17 bases lying between them. Germline CDR1 is LNHDA and CDR2 is SQIVND (reference sequence). This CDR3 is built from 16 residues. Here the CDR3 DNA reads TGTGCCAGTAGTATACGGTTTACAGGGTATCGAGAGACCCAGTACTTC. Its protein product is CASSIRFTGYRETQYF.

CDR3: CASRLAGGPGTQYF. In nucleotides, the CDR3 is TGCGCCAGCAGATTAGCGGGAGGGCCGGGTACGCAGTATTTT. The rearrangement joins TRBV10-2 to TRBJ2-3; the match to TRBD2 covers 11 bases. CDR3 length: 14 amino acids. The junction had 7 bases not matched to a gene; V was cut back by 6 bases and J by 8 bases. CDR1 and CDR2 from the germline V gene are WSHSY and SAAADI.

V gene TRBV2 combines with J gene TRBJ2-5; TRBD1 matches at 7 bases. V lost 6 bases to trimming and J lost 1 base; unmatched junction nucleotides: 11. Germline V gene lookup returns CDR1 SNHLY and CDR2 FYNNEI. The CDR3 runs 16 residues. The DNA for the CDR3 is TGTGCCAGCAGGGATATGCTGACAGGGTCCCAAGAGACCCAGTACTTC. The encoded protein is CASRDMLTGSQETQYF.

The chain uses TRBV10-3 and TRBJ2-1; weak D call: TRBD2 (6 bases). The germline gives CDR1 ENHRY, CDR2 SYGVKD. The CDR3 is made up of 14 amino acids. V was cut by 0 bases and J by 10 bases, with 13 bases left in between. The CDR3 reads CAISESSTGDEQFF. DNA for the CDR3: TGTGCCATCAGTGAGTCGAGCACGGGGGACGAGCAGTTCTTC.